This entry lists 9 T cell receptor beta chains sequenced from one sample in a study of radiotherapy plus CTLA-4 blockade in lung cancer. Here immunoSEQ multiplex PCR was the method, and the copy in TCRdb shows in-frame clones only, minus some. The sample lists about 36,000 clones, 75% to 90% occurring once. Sequences were derived from peripheral blood, sampled from a patient treated with radiotherapy plus ipilimumab. The source of these receptors is a human donor with non-small cell lung cancer who had stable disease on radiotherapy plus ipilimumab.

The chain combines TRBV6-6 with TRBJ1-2; possible D gene TRBD1, 6 bases. Germline V gene sequence: CDR1 MNHNY, CDR2 SVGAGI (reference sequence). This CDR3 has 15 amino acids. V lost 5 bases and J 2 bases, leaving 15 bases between the germline ends. CDR3 bases: TGTGCCAGCAGTCCGCACAGCACAGGGAACTATGGCTACACCTTC. This codes for CASSPHSTGNYGYTF.

This chain uses TRBV6-6 with TRBJ2-5; tentatively, D is TRBD1 (6 bases). In germline, CDR1 is MNHNY, CDR2 SVGAGI (reference sequence). The germline V and J ends were trimmed by 2 bases and 4 bases, with 8 bases remaining between them. This CDR3 has 13 amino acids. The CDR3: CASSYPDRETQYF. The CDR3 nucleotides read TGTGCCAGCAGTTACCCGGACAGAGAGACCCAGTACTTC.

The rearrangement joins TRBV18 to TRBJ2-7; 7 nucleotides line up with TRBD1. Unmatched junction bases numbered 1, after V lost 3 bases and J lost 2 bases. The CDR3 is 13 residues long. Germline V gene sequence: CDR1 KGHSH, CDR2 LQKENI. The CDR3 is CASSPGQTYEQYF. CDR3 bases: TGTGCCAGCTCACCGGGACAGACCTACGAGCAGTACTTC. Drawing the rest from reference TRBV18 and TRBJ2-7, the complete variable domain is NAGVMQNPRHLVRRRGQEARLRCSPMKGHSHVYWYRQLPEEGLKFMVYLQKENIIDESGMPKERFSAEFPKEGPSILRIQQVVRGDSAAYFCASSPGQTYEQYFGPGTRLTVT.

The chain couples TRBV4-2 to TRBJ2-1; D might be TRBD2 (6 bases). The CDR3 extends over 15 amino acids. Trimming took 5 bases from V and 2 from J, leaving 13 bases between them. Germline CDR1 and CDR2: LGHNA and YNFKEQ. This CDR3 is CASSYAEGPYNEQFF. CDR3 bases: TGTGCCAGCAGCTACGCGGAGGGTCCCTACAATGAGCAGTTCTTC.

This sequence joins TRBV30 and TRBJ2-1, with D unresolved. The V gene's germline CDR1 is GTSNPN and CDR2 SVGIG (reference sequence). The CDR3 extends over 13 amino acids. Between the trimmed V and J ends, which lost 5 bases and 4 bases, there was a span of 12 bases. For the CDR3, the DNA is TGTGCCTGGGCGAGGAGAGGTTACAATGAGCAGTTCTTC. Translating it yields CAWARRGYNEQFF.

The V and J genes are TRBV25-1 and TRBJ2-4; 8 nucleotides agree with TRBD1. There are 13 residues in the CDR3. CDR1 is MGHDK and CDR2 is SYGVNS in the germline V gene. V was pared by 8 bases and J by 6 bases, with 6 bases of the junction left unmatched. CDR3 sequence: CASGPGTGNIQYF. As DNA, the CDR3 is TGTGCCAGCGGTCCCGGGACAGGAAACATTCAGTACTTC.

In DNA form, the CDR3 reads TGTGCCAGCAGTCATAGACTAGCGGGAGGCACCTACGAGCAGTACTTC. Encoded protein: CASSHRLAGGTYEQYF. The rearrangement joins TRBV28 to TRBJ2-7; TRBD2 agrees at 13 bases. The CDR3 runs 16 residues. Germline-derived CDR1 and CDR2 are MDHEN and SYDVKM. V lost 5 bases, J lost 2 bases, and 6 bases stayed unmatched.

The chain employs TRBV11-1 and TRBJ2-1; TRBD2 agrees at 10 bases. After removal of 2 bases from V and 2 bases from J, the junction contained 3 bases not matched to a gene. From germline, CDR1 is SGHAT and CDR2 FQDESV (reference sequence). This CDR3 contains 16 residues. In DNA, the CDR3 is TGTGCCAGCAGCTTAACCGGGACTAGCGCCTACAATGAGCAGTTCTTC. Its protein is CASSLTGTSAYNEQFF. Using reference TRBV11-1 and TRBJ2-1 for the parts outside the CDR3, the full variable domain is EAEVAQSPRYKITEKSQAVAFWCDPISGHATLYWYRQILGQGPELLVQFQDESVVDDSQLPKDRFSAERLKGVDSTLKIQPAELGDSAMYLCASSLTGTSAYNEQFFGPGTRLTVL.

V gene TRBV7-9 combines with J gene TRBJ2-3; TRBD2 aligns across 9 bases. The CDR3 contains 12 residues. In germline, CDR1 is SEHNR, CDR2 FQNEAQ (reference sequence). J gave up 12 bases and V 5 bases, and 6 bases lay outside the gene matches. The CDR3 is CASSAGTSFQYF. The DNA of the CDR3 is TGTGCCAGCAGCGCCGGGACTAGCTTCCAGTATTTT.